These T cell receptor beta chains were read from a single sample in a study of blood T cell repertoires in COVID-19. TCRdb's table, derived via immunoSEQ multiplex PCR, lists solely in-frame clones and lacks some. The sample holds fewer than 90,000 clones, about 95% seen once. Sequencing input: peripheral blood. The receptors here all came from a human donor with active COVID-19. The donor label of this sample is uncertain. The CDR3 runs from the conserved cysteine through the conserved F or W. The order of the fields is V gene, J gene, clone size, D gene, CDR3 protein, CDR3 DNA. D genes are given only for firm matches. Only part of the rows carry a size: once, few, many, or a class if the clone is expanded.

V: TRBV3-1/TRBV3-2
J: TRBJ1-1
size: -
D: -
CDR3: CASSQELRGRGTEAFF
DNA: TGTGCCAGCAGCCAAGAGTTGCGGGGGCGCGGCACTGAAGCTTTCTTT

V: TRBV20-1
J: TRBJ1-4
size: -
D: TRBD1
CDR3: CSASRGPFNEKLFF
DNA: TGCAGTGCTAGTAGGGGGCCGTTTAATGAAAAACTGTTTTTT

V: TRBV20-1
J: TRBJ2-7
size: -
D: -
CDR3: CSVLQGYEQYF
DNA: TGCAGTGTTCTACAGGGCTACGAGCAGTACTTC

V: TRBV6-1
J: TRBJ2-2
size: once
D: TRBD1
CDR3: CASSGLRTGGAFSLVGELFF
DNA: TGTGCCAGCAGTGGCCTGCGGACAGGGGGCGCCTTTAGTTTAGTCGGGGAGCTGTTTTTT

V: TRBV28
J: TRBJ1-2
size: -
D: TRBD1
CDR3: CASSVKGQGYGYTF
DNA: TGTGCCAGCAGTGTCAAGGGACAGGGCTATGGCTACACCTTC

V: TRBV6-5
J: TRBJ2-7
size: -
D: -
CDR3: CASSPPQGEQYF
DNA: TGTGCCAGCAGTCCCCCCCAGGGTGAGCAGTACTTC

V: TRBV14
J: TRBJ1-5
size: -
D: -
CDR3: CASSPNRGQPQHF
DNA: TGTGCCAGCAGCCCTAACCGGGGTCAGCCCCAGCATTTT

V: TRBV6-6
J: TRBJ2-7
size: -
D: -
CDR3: CASSRVSGGTVSSYEQYF
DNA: TGTGCCAGCAGTCGAGTATCGGGGGGGACAGTCAGCTCCTACGAGCAGTACTTC

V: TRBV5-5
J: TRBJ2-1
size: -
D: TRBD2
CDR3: CASSLVLAGALEQFF
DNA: TGTGCCAGCAGCTTGGTTCTAGCGGGAGCGCTCGAGCAGTTCTTC

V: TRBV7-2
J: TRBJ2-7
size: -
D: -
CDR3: CASTPSPGVGYEQYF
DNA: TGTGCCAGCACCCCCTCGCCGGGAGTAGGGTACGAGCAGTACTTC

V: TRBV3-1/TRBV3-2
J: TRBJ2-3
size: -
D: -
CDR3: CASSPQATSTDTQYF
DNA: TGTGCCAGCAGCCCACAGGCAACTAGCACAGATACGCAGTATTTT

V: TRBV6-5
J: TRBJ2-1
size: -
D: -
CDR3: CASSYSDSHSYNEQFF
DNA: TGTGCCAGCAGTTACTCGGACAGTCACTCCTACAATGAGCAGTTCTTC

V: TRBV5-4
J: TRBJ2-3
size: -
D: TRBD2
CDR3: CASSPTSGGDTDTQYF
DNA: TGTGCCAGCAGCCCGACTAGCGGGGGGGACACAGATACGCAGTATTTT

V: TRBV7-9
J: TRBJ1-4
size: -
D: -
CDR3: CASSLEGEKLFF
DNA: TGTGCCAGCAGCTTAGAGGGGGAAAAACTGTTTTTT

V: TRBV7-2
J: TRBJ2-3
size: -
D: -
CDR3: CASSLGGLEFTDTQYF
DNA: TGTGCCAGCAGCTTAGGAGGCTTGGAATTCACAGATACGCAGTATTTT

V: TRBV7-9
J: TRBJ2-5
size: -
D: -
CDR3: CASSYPTGRETQYF
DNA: TGTGCCAGCAGCTACCCAACAGGGCGTGAGACCCAGTACTTC

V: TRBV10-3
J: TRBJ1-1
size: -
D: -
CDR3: CAISESVSLEAFF
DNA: TGTGCCATCAGTGAGTCGGTATCACTTGAAGCTTTCTTT

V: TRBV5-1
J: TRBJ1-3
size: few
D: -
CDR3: CASSLGGRTGNTIYF
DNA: TGCGCCAGCAGCTTAGGAGGGAGAACTGGAAACACCATATATTTT

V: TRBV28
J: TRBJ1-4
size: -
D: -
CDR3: CASSFSRATEKLFF
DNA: TGTGCCAGCAGTTTTTCCAGGGCGACGGAAAAACTGTTTTTT

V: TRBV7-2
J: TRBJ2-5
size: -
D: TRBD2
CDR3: CASSLSGSQETQYF
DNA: TGTGCCAGCAGCCTGAGCGGGAGCCAAGAGACCCAGTACTTC

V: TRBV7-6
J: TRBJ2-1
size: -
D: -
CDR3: CASSSPRGSSYNEQFF
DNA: TGTGCCAGCAGCTCCCCGCGGGGTAGTTCCTACAATGAGCAGTTCTTC

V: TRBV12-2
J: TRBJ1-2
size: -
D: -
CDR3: CASRLAPVGYTF
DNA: TGTGCAAGTCGCTTAGCACCGGTAGGCTACACCTTC

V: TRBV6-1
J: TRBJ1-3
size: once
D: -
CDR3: CASSEFGGLSGNTIYF
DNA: TGTGCCAGCAGTGAGTTCGGGGGGTTGTCTGGAAACACCATATATTTT

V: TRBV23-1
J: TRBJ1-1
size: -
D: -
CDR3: CASSRNVAVMNTEAFF
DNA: TGCGCCAGCAGTCGCAATGTAGCAGTTATGAACACTGAAGCTTTCTTT

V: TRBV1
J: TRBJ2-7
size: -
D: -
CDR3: CTSSQFRTSGRGYEQYF
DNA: TGCACCAGCAGCCAATTCAGGACTAGCGGGAGGGGATACGAGCAGTACTTC

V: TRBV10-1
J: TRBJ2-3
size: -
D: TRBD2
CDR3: CASKLAGTDTQYF
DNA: TGCGCCAGTAAACTAGCGGGGACAGATACGCAGTATTTT

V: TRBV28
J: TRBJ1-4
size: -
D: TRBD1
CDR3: CASSSPSGGTNEKLFF
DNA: TGTGCCAGCAGTTCACCCTCAGGGGGAACTAATGAAAAACTGTTTTTT

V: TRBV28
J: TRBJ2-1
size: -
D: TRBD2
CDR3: CASTGLAGSSSYNEQFF
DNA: TGTGCCAGCACAGGTCTAGCGGGCTCTAGCTCCTACAATGAGCAGTTCTTC

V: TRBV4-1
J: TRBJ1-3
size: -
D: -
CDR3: CASSQGTARNTIYF
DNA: TGCGCCAGCAGCCAAGGAACAGCTAGAAACACCATATATTTT

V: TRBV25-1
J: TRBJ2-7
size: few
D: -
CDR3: CASRGAGKKSEQYF
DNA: TGTGCCAGCAGAGGGGCAGGGAAGAAGAGTGAGCAGTACTTC

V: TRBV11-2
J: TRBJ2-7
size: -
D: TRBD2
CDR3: CASSLGGTSSYEQYF
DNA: TGTGCCAGCAGCTTAGGGGGGACTAGCTCCTACGAGCAGTACTTC

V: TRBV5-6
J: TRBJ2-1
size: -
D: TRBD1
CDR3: CASSRIGTGINEQFF
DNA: TGTGCCAGCAGCCGAATCGGGACAGGGATCAATGAGCAGTTCTTC

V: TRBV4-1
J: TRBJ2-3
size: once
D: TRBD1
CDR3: CASSQAWDSGTGSTDTQYF
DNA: TGCGCCAGCAGCCAAGCATGGGACTCCGGGACAGGGAGCACAGATACGCAGTATTTT

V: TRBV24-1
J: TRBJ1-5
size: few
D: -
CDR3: CATSEGGWWLPQHF
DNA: TGTGCCACCAGTGAGGGGGGGTGGTGGCTGCCCCAGCATTTT

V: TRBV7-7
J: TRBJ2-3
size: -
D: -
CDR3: CASSEGRDLGQYF
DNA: TGTGCTAGCAGCGAGGGAAGGGATTTAGGGCAGTATTTT

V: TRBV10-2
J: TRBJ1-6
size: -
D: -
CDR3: CASSERPQGNSPLHF
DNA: TGCGCCAGCAGTGAGAGGCCACAGGGTAATTCACCCCTCCACTTT

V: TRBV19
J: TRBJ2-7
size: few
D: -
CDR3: CASSIPSSGITPYEQYF
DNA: TGTGCCAGTAGTATCCCTTCGTCCGGGATCACGCCCTACGAGCAGTACTTC

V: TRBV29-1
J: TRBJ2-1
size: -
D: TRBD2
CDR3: CSAPRWGGPHEQFF
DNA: TGCAGCGCTCCTCGGTGGGGAGGGCCCCATGAGCAGTTCTTC

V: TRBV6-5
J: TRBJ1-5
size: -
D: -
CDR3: CASTGQPNQPQHF
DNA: TGTGCCAGCACCGGACAGCCCAATCAGCCCCAGCATTTT

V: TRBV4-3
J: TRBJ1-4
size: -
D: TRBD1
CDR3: CASSPRPTGTGNEKLFF
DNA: TGCGCCAGCAGCCCGAGGCCGACCGGGACAGGAAATGAAAAACTGTTTTTT

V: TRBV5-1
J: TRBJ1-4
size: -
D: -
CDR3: CASSLARGVSEKLFF
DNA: TGCGCCAGCAGCTTGGCAAGGGGTGTAAGTGAAAAACTGTTTTTT

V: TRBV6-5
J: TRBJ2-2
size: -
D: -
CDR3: CASWRGGLGELFF
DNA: TGTGCCAGCTGGCGGGGAGGTCTCGGGGAGCTGTTTTTT

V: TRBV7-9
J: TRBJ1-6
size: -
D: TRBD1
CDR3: CASSVGQGDSPLHF
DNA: TGTGCCAGCAGCGTCGGACAGGGGGATTCACCCCTCCACTTT

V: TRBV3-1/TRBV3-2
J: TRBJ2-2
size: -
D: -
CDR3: CASRPGLTGELFF
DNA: TGTGCCAGCAGGCCCGGTCTCACCGGGGAGCTGTTTTTT